This T cell receptor beta chain emerged from a study of blood T cells in healthy people across ages (dated by TCRdb to about 2015). For context, the study as a whole: Template switching captured roughly one uniquely barcoded TCR beta cDNA molecule per two T cells in model experiments. Age-related changes in TCR beta repertoire diversity were measured in the study by deep sequencing normalized with unique cDNA molecular identifiers. The donors were divided into four age groups: young (average approximately 17 years), middle-aged (around 37), aged (about 61) and long-lived (82). Donors of different ages were randomly distributed across sequencing lanes to avoid experimental bias. Using the same blood draw, the study looked at two additional independent replicas of 1 million unique cDNA reads for two donors, one aged 18 to 30 and the other aged 80 or older. Here is what the overall study found, with its caveats: Since profiling was done on bulk unsorted PBMCs, naive and antigen-experienced compartments could not be conclusively compared. Estimates of total diversity based on one million sequenced T cells were regarded as lower bounds and as underestimates. As age increased, observed TCR beta diversity per million T cells dropped in a roughly linear way, and a significant reduction was already evident by age 40. Observed TCR beta diversity correlated strongly with the percentage of naive T cells measured by flow cytometry. Compared with the aged group, more naive CD4+ T cells, fewer expanded clones and increased TCR diversity were shown by the long-lived group, suggesting age selection. Donor CMV infection status was unknown, potentially confounding age-related changes in expanded clonotypes.

The donors were around 39 Caucasian individuals from Russia, aged roughly 6 to 90 years, who were systemically healthy. Each donor gave approximately 9.3 milliliters of peripheral blood, collected into EDTA-treated Vacutainer tubes. Ficoll-Paque density-gradient centrifugation was used to isolate PBMCs, with at least 6.5 million per sample. Trizol reagent was used to extract total RNA from PBMCs, with at least 6 micrograms per sample. The percentages of naive CD45RAhigh/CD27high T cells were determined by flow cytometry on a PBMC aliquot from every donor. In this sample, this clonotype turned up a few times. No antigen is known for it. The input lacks base qualities; no much larger clone sits a single base away. The library was generated by 5' RACE. The listed sequencing device is Illumina HiSeq 2500. The second PCR ran for roughly 7 to 11 cycles and used a J-beta primer mix along with a sample-barcoded 5' primer. Each TCR beta cDNA molecule received a unique molecular identifier from a template-switch 5' adaptor carrying 12 random nucleotides. Each sample yielded at least 3 million CDR3-containing paired-end reads. All of the RNA was converted into first-strand cDNA using the Mint cDNA synthesis kit, with a TRBC-specific oligonucleotide serving as the primer. All cDNA was treated with uracil-DNA glycosylase and then went through a first 18-cycle PCR with the universal primers M1SS and BC2_uni_R. Per the source publication's procedure: Each sample was normalized by randomly selecting 1 million high-quality reads, each carrying a distinct molecular identifier. Instead of being binned into consensus sequences, reads that shared molecular identifiers were thrown out. CDR3 identification, clonotype clustering and error correction used MiTCR with a Q25 quality threshold and the strictest error-elimination algorithm. A nonparametric unseen species model with Euler transformation was used to estimate a lower bound on total TCR beta diversity. TCRdb itself trimmed the public reads at Q25 with fastp, ran MiXCR and retained productive beta chains. Rows with a matching CDR3 protein are joined into one entry that keeps the most common DNA and genes. TCRdb, rather than the study authors, made the V and J calls. In this sample the table shows hundreds of thousands of distinct CDR3 sequences, under 25% of which occur a single time. The ten largest clones add up to roughly 3.6% of the sample.

From a lookup of the germline V gene, CDR1 and CDR2 are SGHRS and YFSETQ. V gives up 2 bases and J gives up 8 bases, and the segment between their germline ends measures 8 bases. Its CDR3 holds 12 amino acids, cysteine through phenylalanine. Only CDR3 DNA is held: 36 bases, read in frame from base 1. Recombination joined TRBV5-1 with TRBJ2-1; the D gene is not confidently resolved. The clonotype comes from a man aged 65 to 85 in good health. Sequencing input: blood. At the DNA level, the sequence is TGCGCCAGCAGCTTTAGTGGGGATGAGCAGTTCTTC. Its amino acids are CASSFSGDEQFF.